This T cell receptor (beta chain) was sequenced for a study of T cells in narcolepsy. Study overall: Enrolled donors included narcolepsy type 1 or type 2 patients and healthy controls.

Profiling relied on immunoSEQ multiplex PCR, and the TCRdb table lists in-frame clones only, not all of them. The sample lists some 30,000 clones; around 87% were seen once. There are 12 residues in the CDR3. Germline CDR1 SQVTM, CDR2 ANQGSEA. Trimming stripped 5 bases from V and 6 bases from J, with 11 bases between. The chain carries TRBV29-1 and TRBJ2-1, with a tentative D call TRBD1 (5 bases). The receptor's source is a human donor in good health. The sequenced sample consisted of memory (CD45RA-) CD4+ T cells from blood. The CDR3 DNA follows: TGCAGCGTTATTCAGGGAACCAATGAGCAGTTCTTC. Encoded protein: CSVIQGTNEQFF.